The rows below give T cell receptor beta chains drawn from one sample of a study of T cells in Graves' hyperthyroidism and ophthalmopathy. TCRdb re-derived calls from the multiplex PCR reads in MiXCR, one entry per CDR3 protein. The data contain 450,000 to 700,000 distinct CDR3 sequences, 46% of them singletons. Input material: peripheral blood or thyroid tissue (not recorded which). The receptors derive from an adult woman with Graves' disease, either hyperthyroidism or ophthalmopathy (not recorded which). CDR3s include the opening cysteine and the closing phenylalanine or tryptophan. D genes are given only for firm matches. The size of a clone is reported for some rows only, either as once, few or many, or as a class for expanded clones.

v_call,cdr3_length,d_call,clone_size,j_call,cdr3_aa,cdr3_nt
TRBV2,12,-,-,TRBJ1-5,CASGPGRALLHF,TGTGCCAGCGGCCCCGGGCGTGCACTTTTGCATTTT
TRBV29-1,12,-,many,TRBJ2-7,CSVGGSRYEQYF,TGCAGCGTTGGAGGGTCCCGCTACGAGCAGTACTTC
TRBV4-1,14,-,many,TRBJ1-5,CASSQKREGTIQHF,TGCGCCAGCAGCCAAAAGCGAGAGGGGACGATCCAGCATTTT
TRBV2,18,-,-,TRBJ2-7,CASRGQGTWIANTGELYF,TGTGCCAGCAGGGGTCAGGGGACTTGGATCGCGAACACCGGGGAGCTGTACTTC
TRBV9,15,-,-,TRBJ1-2,CASSLGRGRPYGYTF,TGTGCCAGCAGCTTAGGCAGAGGCAGACCCTATGGCTACACCTTC
TRBV20-1,15,-,-,TRBJ1-5,CSAHTGYRGNQPQHF,TGCAGTGCTCACACAGGGTACCGAGGTAATCAGCCCCAGCATTTT
TRBV7-3,15,-,-,TRBJ2-5,CASSLGEGRIETQYF,TGTGCCAGCTCCCTAGGCGAGGGCCGTATCGAGACCCAGTACTTC
TRBV6-1,16,-,-,TRBJ1-3,CASSQSNGTPGNTIYF,TGTGCCAGCAGTCAATCCAACGGGACACCCGGAAACACCATATATTTT
TRBV7-9,15,TRBD1,many,TRBJ1-1,CASSPPGQGYGEAFF,TGTGCCAGCAGCCCCCCCGGACAGGGGTATGGTGAAGCTTTCTTT
TRBV9,16,-,many,TRBJ2-5,CASSTNLGAGEETQYF,TGTGCCAGCAGCACAAATCTGGGGGCTGGAGAAGAGACCCAGTACTTC
TRBV4-1,17,-,-,TRBJ1-3,CASSQGMRGRAGNTIYF,TGCGCCAGCAGCCAAGGGATGCGGGGCAGGGCTGGAAACACCATATATTTT
TRBV7-2,13,-,-,TRBJ2-7,CASRLFSGGEQYF,TGTGCCAGCAGACTCTTCTCCGGCGGCGAGCAGTACTTC
TRBV20-1,13,-,many,TRBJ1-2,CSAREGGYYGYTF,TGCAGTGCTAGAGAAGGGGGGTACTATGGCTACACCTTC
TRBV2,15,TRBD1,-,TRBJ2-1,CATSEMTGEVNEQFF,TGTGCCACCAGTGAAATGACAGGGGAGGTCAATGAGCAGTTCTTC
TRBV20-1,15,TRBD2,-,TRBJ2-7,CSARDGLAATYEQYF,TGCAGTGCTAGAGATGGACTAGCGGCAACCTACGAGCAGTACTTC
TRBV7-6,15,-,many,TRBJ2-6,CASSLAASGANVLTF,TGTGCCAGCAGCTTAGCAGCTTCTGGGGCCAACGTCCTGACTTTC